This T cell receptor (beta chain) was profiled in a study of beta chain features in type 1 diabetes. The authors sorted CD4+ naive, central memory, regulatory and stem cell-like memory cells via CD45RO/CCR7/CD25/CD127/CD95/CD27. As every portion of the isolated RNA was reverse transcribed, the sequencing read expressed TCRB transcripts. Sequenced by immunoSEQ multiplex PCR; TCRdb stores in-frame clones only, minus some. The table shows over 300,000 clones, with 7% to 9% occurring only once. A note on this clone: Its antigen is currently unknown.

General study findings and limits: The question left open here concerned HLA type influencing TCRB rearrangement.

The clonotype originates from a woman aged 18 to 35 in good health. The material sequenced was central memory CD4+ T cells from blood.

The CDR3 is CASSQQGLQPQHF. The DNA of the CDR3 is TGTGCCAGCAGCCAACAGGGTCTTCAGCCCCAGCATTTT. The rearrangement links TRBV7-2 to TRBJ1-5, with D tentatively TRBD1 (6 bases). The CDR3 sequence is 13 residues long. Germline-derived CDR1 and CDR2 are SGHTA and FQGNSA. V was cut by 5 bases and J by 6 bases, with 11 bases left in between.